Listed below are T cell receptor beta chains from one sample, sequenced in a study of blood T cell repertoires in COVID-19. Assay used: immunoSEQ multiplex PCR; TCRdb lists only in-frame clones, some missing. The table has 250,000 to 300,000 clones, around 90% seen once. Sequenced input: peripheral blood. These receptors all come from a woman in her forties who had recovered from COVID-19. Both conserved end residues are part of each CDR3. The D gene is left open where the match is weak. Rows give clone size only sometimes, using once, few, many, or a class for an expanded clone.

size	D	length	V	J	CDR3	DNA
.	TRBD2	17	TRBV9	TRBJ2-2	CASSAGGLAGVAGELFF	TGTGCCAGCAGCGCCGGCGGACTAGCGGGAGTGGCCGGGGAGCTGTTTTTT
.	.	16	TRBV18	TRBJ1-3	CASSPVQGTGRNTIYF	TGTGCCAGCTCACCGGTTCAGGGTACGGGTAGAAACACCATATATTTT
.	TRBD2	16	TRBV19	TRBJ2-3	CASSPGTSGRADTQYF	TGTGCCAGTAGTCCCGGGACTAGCGGGAGGGCAGATACGCAGTATTTT
.	.	12	TRBV30	TRBJ2-3	CAWSPHTDTQYF	TGTGCCTGGAGCCCCCACACAGATACGCAGTATTTT
.	.	12	TRBV28	TRBJ2-3	CASTGNTDTQYF	TGTGCCAGCACGGGAAACACAGATACGCAGTATTTT
.	TRBD1	17	TRBV28	TRBJ1-4	CASSSPGTATTNEKLFF	TGTGCCAGCAGTTCCCCCGGGACAGCCACAACTAATGAAAAACTGTTTTTT
once	TRBD2	14	TRBV10-3	TRBJ2-7	CASRGSAGGYEQYF	TGTGCCAGCCGGGGATCTGCGGGAGGCTACGAGCAGTACTTC
.	.	12	TRBV29-1	TRBJ2-7	CSANRDSYEQYF	TGCAGCGCAAACAGGGACTCCTACGAGCAGTACTTC
.	.	16	TRBV5-1	TRBJ2-5	CASSLVSAGPGETQYF	TGCGCCAGCAGCTTGGTGTCAGCGGGCCCTGGGGAGACCCAGTACTTC
.	TRBD1	14	TRBV6-5	TRBJ2-7	CASRGTGVSYEQYF	TGTGCCAGCCGGGGGACAGGGGTCTCCTACGAGCAGTACTTC
.	.	16	TRBV11-2	TRBJ2-7	CASSLGRVGQNYEQYF	TGTGCCAGCAGCTTAGGTCGTGTTGGCCAAAACTACGAGCAGTACTTC
once	TRBD1	15	TRBV5-4	TRBJ2-7	CASSLGGTVFGEQYF	TGTGCCAGCAGCTTGGGGGGGACAGTCTTTGGCGAGCAGTACTTC
.	TRBD1	16	TRBV6-5	TRBJ2-7	CASSYSSGQGSYEQYF	TGTGCCAGCAGTTACTCGTCGGGACAGGGGTCCTACGAGCAGTACTTC
.	.	13	TRBV12-3/TRBV12-4	TRBJ1-3	CASRTTRVTTIYF	TGTGCCAGCAGAACCACCAGGGTCACCACCATATATTTT
.	TRBD2	12	TRBV11-3	TRBJ2-1	CASSPGLAEQFF	TGTGCCAGCAGCCCTGGACTAGCCGAGCAGTTCTTC
few	.	12	TRBV19	TRBJ1-3	CAGKGTGNTIYF	TGTGCCGGGAAGGGGACTGGAAACACCATATATTTT
.	TRBD2	13	TRBV2	TRBJ2-5	CASTVAGAPTQYF	TGTGCCAGCACTGTAGCGGGAGCACCAACCCAGTACTTC
.	.	17	TRBV7-9	TRBJ2-6	CASSLWALLSGANVLTF	TGTGCCAGCAGCTTATGGGCCCTCCTCTCTGGGGCCAACGTCCTGACTTTC
.	.	16	TRBV30	TRBJ1-5	CAWSVRGPREGQPQHF	TGTGCCTGGAGTGTACGGGGACCCCGGGAGGGTCAGCCCCAGCATTTT
.	.	12	TRBV25-1	TRBJ1-2	CASSEAGEGYTF	TGTGCCAGCAGTGAAGCAGGGGAGGGCTACACCTTC
.	TRBD2	13	TRBV19	TRBJ2-5	CASSPERGETQYF	TGTGCCAGTAGCCCAGAGCGGGGGGAGACCCAGTACTTC
few	.	14	TRBV19	TRBJ2-7	CASTLGAQPYEQYF	TGTGCCAGTACACTGGGGGCGCAACCCTACGAGCAGTACTTC
.	.	16	TRBV27	TRBJ2-1	CASSLVSGITYNEQFF	TGTGCCAGCAGTCTGGTTAGCGGAATTACCTACAATGAGCAGTTCTTC
.	TRBD1	12	TRBV5-4	TRBJ1-1	CASSATQGAAFF	TGTGCCAGCAGCGCCACCCAGGGGGCTGCTTTCTTT
.	TRBD1	17	TRBV11-3	TRBJ1-1	CASSLGGTGGAGTEAFF	TGTGCCAGCAGCCTAGGGGGGACAGGGGGCGCTGGGACTGAAGCTTTCTTT
.	TRBD2	17	TRBV18	TRBJ2-2	CASSPRLGTSPTGELFF	TGTGCCAGCTCACCACGCCTTGGGACTAGCCCCACCGGGGAGCTGTTTTTT
.	TRBD2	18	TRBV4-2	TRBJ2-2	CASSSPGLAGFVTGELFF	TGTGCCAGCAGCTCGCCGGGACTAGCGGGATTTGTTACCGGGGAGCTGTTTTTT
.	TRBD1	14	TRBV9	TRBJ1-2	CASSRDRDFYGYTF	TGTGCCAGCAGCCGGGACAGGGATTTCTATGGCTACACCTTC
.	TRBD2	18	TRBV27	TRBJ2-1	CASSLWLAGKGVHNEQFF	TGTGCCAGCAGTTTATGGCTAGCGGGAAAGGGGGTCCACAATGAGCAGTTCTTC
.	.	11	TRBV6-6	TRBJ2-1	CASSLPPEQFF	TGTGCCAGCAGCCTCCCCCCTGAGCAGTTCTTC
few	.	13	TRBV28	TRBJ1-2	CASQADSNYGYTF	TGTGCCAGCCAGGCGGACAGTAACTATGGCTACACCTTC
.	.	15	TRBV6-2/TRBV6-3	TRBJ1-2	CASSYFRAGLGGYTF	TGTGCCAGCAGTTACTTTCGGGCGGGACTCGGGGGCTACACCTTC